The T cell receptor beta chain under discussion was sequenced for a study of monozygotic twins with inflammatory bowel disease. The CDR3 spans 13 residues. The V gene's germline CDR1 is MNHEY and CDR2 SVGEGT. Using the 5' RACE reads, TCRdb records one entry per CDR3 protein without DNA. This sample's table reports approximately 390,000 distinct CDR3 sequences. This receptor was taken from a human donor with ulcerative colitis or Crohn's disease, or a healthy co-twin of an affected twin (not recorded which). Sequenced input: blood. The rearrangement uses TRBV6-2 or TRBV6-3 and TRBJ1-6. CDR3 sequence reads: CASSYVKDSPLHF.